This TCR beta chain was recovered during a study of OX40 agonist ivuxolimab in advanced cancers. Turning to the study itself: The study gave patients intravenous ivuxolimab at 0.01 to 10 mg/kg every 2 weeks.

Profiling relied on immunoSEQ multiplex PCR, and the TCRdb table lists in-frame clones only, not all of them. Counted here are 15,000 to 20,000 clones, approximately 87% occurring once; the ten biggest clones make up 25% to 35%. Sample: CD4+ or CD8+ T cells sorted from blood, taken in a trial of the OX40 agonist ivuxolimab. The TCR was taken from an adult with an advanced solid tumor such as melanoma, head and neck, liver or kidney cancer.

The CDR3 bases are TGTGCCGCCAGCTATGGCGGGAGTTTGAGTGAGCAGTTCTTC. Translated: CAASYGGSLSEQFF. V is TRBV11-2 and J is TRBJ2-1; TRBD2 aligns across 7 bases. The CDR3 sequence is 14 residues long. Looked up from germline, CDR1 is SGHAT and CDR2 is FQNNGV. The junction had 16 bases not matched to a gene; V was cut back by 11 bases and J by 9 bases.